The 27 T cell receptor beta chains below all came from one sample that was sequenced in a study of T cell changes during pregnancy in multiple sclerosis. Sequenced by immunoSEQ multiplex PCR; TCRdb stores in-frame clones only, minus some. The sample consists of roughly 44,000 clones, more than 75% of them appearing once. Sequences were derived from CD8+ T cells from peripheral blood mononuclear cells, sampled after pregnancy. The receptors shown here come from a female donor in good health, enrolled as a control in a pregnancy study.

J is TRBJ2-1 and V is TRBV13, with D possibly TRBD2 on 5 matching bases. Germline values: CDR1 PRHDT, CDR2 FYEKMQ (reference sequence). The CDR3 is 13 residues long. The ends were cut back, 5 bases at V and 8 bases at J, with 13 bases in the middle. CDR3 residues: CASSPEGSDEQFF. CDR3 in DNA: TGTGCCAGCAGCCCCGAGGGAAGCGATGAGCAGTTCTTC.

The CDR3 DNA sequence: TGTGCCAGCAGCCCCCGAGGGCAGGGGGCCACTAATTCACCCCTCCACTTT. This codes for CASSPRGQGATNSPLHF. The chain links TRBV2 to TRBJ1-6, with TRBD1 matching 8 bases. CDR1 and CDR2 (germline): SNHLY, FYNNEI. V dropped 6 bases and J dropped 6; count of bases not matched to a gene: 13. The CDR3 spans 17 residues.

This chain joins TRBV13 and TRBJ2-7, with D possibly TRBD1 on 6 matching bases. The germline CDR1 and CDR2 sequences are PRHDT and FYEKMQ (reference sequence). This CDR3 region has 14 residues. V gave up 1 base and J gave up 1 base, with 8 bases separating them. CDR3 nucleotides: TGTGCCAGCAGCTTAGTCGGACAGTCCTACGAGCAGTACTTC. Translation: CASSLVGQSYEQYF.

The V call is TRBV7-9, the J call TRBJ1-2, with D maybe TRBD1 (5 bases). CDR3 length: 14 amino acids. Per germline, CDR1 SEHNR and CDR2 FQNEAQ (reference sequence). The V end was cut by 3 bases, the J end by 7 bases, with 15 bases between. The CDR3 sequence is CASSLVGGVRGYTF. CDR3 coding DNA: TGTGCCAGCAGCTTGGTCGGGGGGGTTCGTGGCTACACCTTC.

The rearrangement joins TRBV5-1 to TRBJ2-1; 12 bases match TRBD2. V gave up 3 bases and J gave up 7 bases; unmatched junction bases: 5. Per germline, CDR1 SGHRS and CDR2 YFSETQ. The CDR3 loop spans 15 amino acids. The CDR3 protein is CASSSLAGGQNEQFF. DNA of the CDR3: TGCGCCAGCAGCTCGCTAGCGGGGGGGCAGAATGAGCAGTTCTTC.

The chain links TRBV5-5 to TRBJ2-7, with 7 bases aligning to TRBD1. This CDR3 has 15 residues. Germline trimming cut 0 bases from V and 0 bases from J; bases unmatched to any gene: 3. CDR1 and CDR2 (germline): SGHKS, YYEKEE (reference sequence). CDR3 bases: TGTGCCAGCAGCTTGGCAGGGGGTCTCTCCTACGAGCAGTACTTC. It translates to CASSLAGGLSYEQYF.

The CDR3: CASSLEQGYGELFF. In DNA, the CDR3 is TGTGCCAGCAGTTTAGAACAGGGTTACGGGGAGCTGTTTTTT. V and J are TRBV27 and TRBJ2-2; weak D call: TRBD1 (6 bases). The CDR3 consists of 14 residues. The germline CDR1 and CDR2 sequences are MNHEY and SMNVEV (reference sequence). Trimming took off 2 bases at V and 7 bases at J, with 11 bases between the two ends.

The chain links TRBV19 to TRBJ2-1; 7 bases agree with TRBD1. Germline CDR1 is LNHDA and CDR2 is SQIVND (reference sequence). The junction had 3 bases not matched to a gene; V was cut back by 6 bases and J by 4 bases. This CDR3 spans 13 amino acids. The CDR3 loop reads CASRPTGYNEQFF. The CDR3 coding sequence is TGTGCCAGTAGACCGACAGGGTACAATGAGCAGTTCTTC.

The V call is TRBV13, the J call TRBJ2-3, with D possibly matching TRBD1 (5 bases). Trimming shortened V by 3 bases and J by 2 bases, and 9 bases separated the two germline ends. In germline, CDR1 is PRHDT, CDR2 FYEKMQ (reference sequence). This CDR3 contains 14 residues. CDR3 loop: CASSFQGSTDTQYF. The CDR3 DNA follows: TGTGCCAGCAGCTTCCAGGGTTCCACAGATACGCAGTATTTT.

The chain recombines TRBV6-6 with TRBJ1-2; 8 positions agree with TRBD1. CDR1 is MNHNY, CDR2 SVGAGI, per germline (reference sequence). V dropped 4 bases and J dropped 2; count of bases not matched to a gene: 6. This CDR3 contains 15 residues. The CDR3 DNA reads as TGTGCCAGCAGTTTCTCACAGGGGGAGAACTATGGCTACACCTTC. This translates into CASSFSQGENYGYTF.

To note about this clone: Other DNA sequences in the same sample also yield this CDR3. This chain links TRBV5-6 with TRBJ1-1, with D unclear. CDR1 SGHDT and CDR2 YYEEEE come from the germline V gene. This CDR3 contains 13 residues. The V end was cut by 5 bases, the J end by 5 bases, with 13 bases between. The DNA of the CDR3 is TGTGCCAGCAGAAACGGCCTGAGGACTGAAGCTTTCTTT. Residues: CASRNGLRTEAFF.

The rearrangement uses TRBV4-3 and TRBJ2-3, with D tentatively TRBD1 (5 bases). The germline CDR1 and CDR2 sequences are LGHNA and YSLEER. The CDR3 extends over 12 amino acids. The CDR3 protein is CAPQGRTDTQYF. The CDR3 region has the DNA TGCGCTCCCCAGGGCCGCACAGATACGCAGTATTTT.

The chain recombines TRBV7-3 with TRBJ2-3, with 8 bases identical to TRBD2. Looked up from germline, CDR1 is SGHTA and CDR2 is FQGTGA. This CDR3 has 16 amino acids. Losses at the gene ends were 2 bases for V and 3 bases for J; bases not matched to a gene: 7. The CDR3 DNA sequence: TGTGCCAGCAGCTTAGGAGGCGGGGGGAAGACAGATACGCAGTATTTT. It yields the protein CASSLGGGGKTDTQYF.

This chain connects TRBV6-5 to TRBJ1-1, with D possibly matching TRBD1 (6 bases). V dropped 4 bases and J dropped 1 base, with 7 bases sitting between them. The CDR3 spans 13 residues. CDR1 is MNHEY and CDR2 is SVGAGI in the germline V gene. CDR3 sequence: CASSFRGNTEAFF. DNA of the CDR3: TGTGCCAGCAGTTTCAGGGGGAACACTGAAGCTTTCTTT.

The V gene is TRBV4-3, the J gene TRBJ2-1; no clear D gene. Germline V lookup: CDR1 LGHNA, CDR2 YSLEER. The V end lost 0 bases, the J end lost 11 bases, and 14 bases lay between the germline ends. CDR3 length: 14 residues. In nucleotides, the CDR3 is TGCGCCAGCAGCCAAGATCATCAGGCCGAGAAGCAGTTCTTC. Protein product: CASSQDHQAEKQFF.

V usage is TRBV6-5 and J usage is TRBJ2-2, with 10 bases matching TRBD2. J was trimmed by 6 bases and V by 8 bases; bases with no gene match: 3. The CDR3 consists of 13 residues. Germline assignment: CDR1 MNHEY and CDR2 SVGAGI. In DNA form, the CDR3 reads TGTGCCAGCGCAGCGGGGGGGCCCGGGGAGCTGTTTTTT. Translation: CASAAGGPGELFF.

The chain is built from TRBV27 and TRBJ2-1; 7 bases match TRBD2. Trimming removed 3 bases from V and 2 bases from J; junction bases left unmatched: 4. The germline V gene encodes CDR1 MNHEY and CDR2 SMNVEV (reference sequence). CDR3 size: 15 residues. The CDR3 loop is CASSLGGSPYNEQFF. CDR3 DNA: TGTGCCAGCAGTTTGGGAGGGAGCCCCTACAATGAGCAGTTCTTC.

This clone occurred once. The CDR3 spells CASSPQIGTSGPSYNEQFF. The CDR3 DNA reads TGTGCCAGCAGTCCCCAAATTGGGACTAGCGGCCCCTCCTACAATGAGCAGTTCTTC. This chain joins TRBV2 and TRBJ2-1; 11 bases line up with TRBD2. Germline CDR1 reads SNHLY; CDR2 reads FYNNEI. CDR3 length: 19 amino acids. Trimming cost V 5 bases and J 0 bases; bases outside gene matches: 12.

CDR3 region: CASSPGGGSYGYTF. The CDR3 DNA follows: TGTGCCAGCAGCCCTGGGGGGGGCTCCTATGGCTACACCTTC. The chain is built from TRBV9 and TRBJ1-2, with TRBD1 as a possible D gene (6 bases). CDR1 SGDLS and CDR2 YYNGEE come from the germline V gene. The ends were cut back, 4 bases at V and 4 bases at J, with 14 bases in the middle. The CDR3 covers 14 residues.

This chain links TRBV4-2 with TRBJ1-1, with TRBD1 matching 7 bases. The CDR3 length is 15 residues. Germline V CDR1 and CDR2: LGHNA, YNFKEQ. V was pared by 0 bases and J by 4 bases, with 5 bases of the junction left unmatched. CDR3 in DNA: TGTGCCAGCAGCCAAGATCTCCAGGGGGGCACTGAAGCTTTCTTT. Protein: CASSQDLQGGTEAFF.

V usage is TRBV6-6 and J usage is TRBJ2-5; no firm D call. The CDR3 has 12 amino acids. The V gene's germline CDR1 is MNHNY and CDR2 SVGAGI (reference sequence). Trimming removed 2 bases from V and 4 bases from J, with 5 bases in between. The CDR3 loop reads CASSYGRETQYF. The CDR3 DNA is TGTGCCAGCAGTTACGGCCGAGAGACCCAGTACTTC.

V is TRBV28 and J is TRBJ1-4; 7 bases align to TRBD1. Germline assignment: CDR1 MDHEN and CDR2 SYDVKM. V was pared by 5 bases and J by 5 bases, with 8 bases of the junction left unmatched. The CDR3 extends over 15 amino acids. In DNA, the CDR3 is TGTGCCAGCAGTCCCCGGACAGGCCCGAATGAAAAACTGTTTTTT. Translating it yields CASSPRTGPNEKLFF.

J is TRBJ2-1 and V is TRBV13; 7 bases line up with TRBD2. V trimming: 5 bases; J trimming: 9 bases; junction bases outside the gene matches: 7. Germline V lookup: CDR1 PRHDT, CDR2 FYEKMQ (reference sequence). The CDR3 is 13 amino acids. In DNA, the CDR3 is TGTGCCAGCAGCAACGGGGGGATCGCTGAGCAGTTCTTC. It translates to CASSNGGIAEQFF.

The chain couples TRBV13 to TRBJ2-1; 7 nucleotides agree with TRBD2. Germline V lookup: CDR1 PRHDT, CDR2 FYEKMQ (reference sequence). Germline trimming cut 7 bases from V and 6 bases from J; bases unmatched to any gene: 12. CDR3 length equals 15 residues. CDR3 sequence: CASTPRAGVLNEQFF. CDR3 sequence (DNA): TGTGCCAGCACCCCCCGGGCGGGGGTACTCAATGAGCAGTTCTTC.

J is TRBJ1-2 and V is TRBV28, with 8 nucleotides matching TRBD1. In germline, CDR1 is MDHEN, CDR2 SYDVKM. V was pared by 3 bases and J by 3 bases, with 3 bases of the junction left unmatched. The CDR3 runs to 14 residues. CDR3 in amino acids: CASSLQGADYGYTF. The CDR3 region has the DNA TGTGCCAGCAGTTTGCAGGGGGCTGACTATGGCTACACCTTC.

The chain links TRBV13 to TRBJ2-1; D is unclear. The CDR3 contains 11 residues. The germline V gene encodes CDR1 PRHDT and CDR2 FYEKMQ (reference sequence). The V gene lost 0 bases and the J gene lost 10 bases, with 4 bases spanning the gap. In DNA form, the CDR3 reads TGTGCCAGCAGCTTAGGCCAAGAGCAGTTCTTC. This gives the protein CASSLGQEQFF. The whole variable domain, filled in from reference TRBV13 and TRBJ2-1, reads AAGVIQSPRHLIKEKRETATLKCYPIPRHDTVYWYQQGPGQDPQFLISFYEKMQSDKGSIPDRFSAQQFSDYHSELNMSSLELGDSALYFCASSLGQEQFFGPGTRLTVL.

Regarding this clone: Its ends do not fully match the called genes, so a read error is possible. This rearrangement joins TRBV27 to TRBJ2-5; possibly TRBD1 for D (5 bases). Per germline, CDR1 MNHEY and CDR2 SMNVEV (reference sequence). This CDR3 comprises 10 residues. The CDR3: CASMGPPEHF. CDR3 nucleotides: TGTGCCAGCATGGGGCCCCCTGAGCACTTC.